This T cell receptor (beta chain) was sequenced for a study of blood T cell repertoires in COVID-19. Profiled with immunoSEQ multiplex PCR; TCRdb holds only in-frame clones, not every one. Found here are some 200,000 clones, roughly 80% of them singletons; the top ten hold approximately 7.2%. This TCR was recovered from a woman between 65 and 79 years old with acute or convalescent COVID-19. Sequenced material: peripheral blood.

The CDR3 loop is CASSLVPGLAGGGTDTQYF. The CDR3, as DNA: TGTGCCAGCAGTCTCGTACCGGGACTAGCGGGTGGTGGGACAGATACGCAGTATTTT. V is TRBV7-2 and J is TRBJ2-3, with TRBD2 matching over 12 bases. V shed 6 bases and J 3 bases; nucleotides not matched to a gene: 16. The germline CDR1 and CDR2 sequences are SGHTA and FQGNSA. The CDR3 contains 19 residues.